This T cell receptor beta chain comes out of a study of neurological immune-mediated disorders. Synthesis of cDNA was accomplished via 5'RACE employing 10-nucleotide random UMIs. Per sequencing run, 15-18 subjects together gave over 170 million TCR-beta sequences. One entry per CDR3 protein, called by TCRdb with MiXCR from the 5' RACE reads. The data contain roughly 49,000 distinct CDR3 sequences, about 12% of them singletons. The CDR3 totals 16 residues. CDR1 SNHLY and CDR2 FYNNEI come from the germline V gene. With 4 bases removed from V and 6 bases from J, the gap between germline ends came to 22 bases. This clonotype was picked up many times. Time point in this sample: longitudinal time-point 2. The unsorted libraries had their origin in 2 million PBMCs stored at -80 C.

The chain employs TRBV2 and TRBJ2-7; D is undetermined. This TCR derives from a male donor with HTLV-1-associated myelopathy (HAM/TSP). The material sequenced was PBMCs. The CDR3: CASSGFGNPGGSEQYF. The DNA for the CDR3 is TGTGCCAGCAGTGGTTTTGGAAACCCAGGCGGCTCCGAGCAGTACTTC.